A single sample gave rise to the 30 T cell receptor beta chains below, sequenced in a study of cytomegalovirus exposure and HLA in healthy donors. PCR involved 60 Vbeta and 13 Jbeta primers. The protocol was immunoSEQ multiplex PCR, while the TCRdb copy is restricted to in-frame clones and leaves out a portion. Of roughly 58,000 clones detected, roughly 80% appear once; the ten largest clones hold around 3.9%. Sequenced material: PBMCs. These receptors were taken from a woman aged 40 to 49 in good health and CMV-seronegative.

V usage is TRBV4-3 and J usage is TRBJ2-1; D call uncertain. Per the germline V gene, CDR1 is LGHNA and CDR2 is YSLEER. Between the trimmed V and J ends, which lost 5 bases and 7 bases, there was a span of 12 bases. The CDR3 is made up of 13 amino acids. The CDR3: CASSVLLGNEQFF. CDR3 nucleotides: TGCGCCAGCAGCGTACTTCTCGGGAATGAGCAGTTCTTC.

The rearrangement uses TRBV19 and TRBJ2-6; D is unresolved. CDR1 and CDR2 from the germline V gene are LNHDA and SQIVND (reference sequence). CDR3 size: 15 residues. The V end lost 7 bases, the J end lost 0 bases, and 10 bases lay between the germline ends. Written as DNA, the CDR3 is TGTGCCAGTACCCCTCTGTCCTCTGGGGCCAACGTCCTGACTTTC. Translated, it gives CASTPLSSGANVLTF.

The chain is built from TRBV6-5 and TRBJ2-7, with D possibly TRBD2 on 5 matching bases. The CDR3 length is 14 residues. CDR1 is MNHEY, CDR2 SVGAGI, per germline. Trimming took 8 bases from V and 1 from J, leaving 15 bases between them. CDR3 nucleotides: TGTGCCAGCGGCTCCTTCGGGGTTTCCTACGAGCAGTACTTC. It yields the protein CASGSFGVSYEQYF.

In its sample, this clone was seen once. The V gene is TRBV29-1, the J gene TRBJ2-1, with D unresolved. This CDR3 region has 12 residues. Trimming cost V 3 bases and J 3 bases, with 6 bases left between them. CDR1 and CDR2 from the germline V gene are SQVTM and ANQGSEA. The CDR3 nucleotides are TGCAGCGTTGATGGCAGCTACAATGAGCAGTTCTTC. It yields the protein CSVDGSYNEQFF.

The chain uses TRBV4-2 and TRBJ2-3; D may be TRBD2 (6 bases). Per the germline V gene, CDR1 is LGHNA and CDR2 is YNFKEQ. The CDR3 spans 17 residues. Trimming took 0 bases from V and 4 from J, leaving 17 bases between them. The CDR3 bases are TGTGCCAGCAGCCAAGATCGGGTGGGAGGTACGGCAGATACGCAGTATTTT. Its protein product is CASSQDRVGGTADTQYF.

As regards this clone: Other nucleotide sequences from this sample produce the same CDR3. The chain couples TRBV5-4 to TRBJ2-1; 9 nucleotides line up with TRBD2. The V segment lost 4 bases and the J segment 3 bases; nucleotides outside the gene matches: 5. The germline V gene has CDR1 SGHNT and CDR2 YYREEE (reference sequence). The CDR3 covers 15 residues. DNA for the CDR3: TGTGCCAGCAGCCCTGGACTAGCGAACTACAATGAGCAGTTCTTC. Protein: CASSPGLANYNEQFF.

This clone was observed once. This sequence joins TRBV4-3 and TRBJ1-3; 8 positions match TRBD1. The germline V gene encodes CDR1 LGHNA and CDR2 YSLEER. CDR3 length: 16 residues. Germline trimming cut 4 bases from V and 0 bases from J; bases unmatched to any gene: 5. CDR3 DNA: TGCGCCAGCAGCCCTGGGACAGGAATCTCTGGAAACACCATATATTTT. This codes for CASSPGTGISGNTIYF.

V and J are TRBV28 and TRBJ2-7; a possible D gene is TRBD2 (5 bases). Germline assignment: CDR1 MDHEN and CDR2 SYDVKM. The CDR3 sequence is 13 residues long. Trimming removed 6 bases from V and 1 base from J, with 10 bases in between. The CDR3 sequence is CASSFEGSYEQYF. The CDR3 DNA follows: TGTGCCAGCAGCTTTGAGGGTTCCTACGAGCAGTACTTC.

The CDR3 DNA sequence: TGCGCCAGCAGCCCCGCTAGCGGGACTTACGAGCAGTACTTC. This codes for CASSPASGTYEQYF. This chain uses TRBV5-1 with TRBJ2-7; TRBD2 aligns across 9 bases. Germline CDR1 and CDR2: SGHRS and YFSETQ. The CDR3 sequence is 14 residues long. V trimming: 4 bases; J trimming: 4 bases; junction bases outside the gene matches: 6.

The chain has TRBV28 and TRBJ2-5; D is perhaps TRBD2 (6 bases). CDR1 and CDR2 (germline): MDHEN, SYDVKM. There are 15 residues in the CDR3. Trimming stripped 1 base from V and 0 bases from J, with 9 bases between. For the CDR3, the DNA is TGTGCCAGCAGTTTATTAGGCGGGAACCAAGAGACCCAGTACTTC. Translated: CASSLLGGNQETQYF.

V is TRBV27 and J is TRBJ1-2; 8 nucleotides agree with TRBD1. Trimming at V came to 2 bases and at J to 1 base, leaving 12 bases not matched to a gene. The CDR3 runs 18 residues. Germline V gene sequence: CDR1 MNHEY, CDR2 SMNVEV (reference sequence). CDR3 sequence reads: CASSLQGGLGQGNYGYTF. The DNA for the CDR3 is TGTGCCAGCAGTTTACAAGGTGGATTAGGACAGGGTAACTATGGCTACACCTTC.

Only one count was recorded for this clone. The chain recombines TRBV7-2 with TRBJ2-1, with D perhaps TRBD1 (5 bases). The ends were cut back, 1 base at V and 0 bases at J, with 10 bases in the middle. The CDR3 contains 16 residues. Germline V lookup: CDR1 SGHTA, CDR2 FQGNSA. The CDR3 DNA follows: TGTGCCAGCAGCTTAGTAGGGGTCCTCTCCTACAATGAGCAGTTCTTC. Its protein product is CASSLVGVLSYNEQFF.

The chain joins TRBV28 to TRBJ1-4; tentative D call: TRBD1 (5 bases). The V and J ends lost 3 bases and 8 bases respectively, with 13 bases between them. Germline assignment: CDR1 MDHEN and CDR2 SYDVKM. This CDR3 contains 14 residues. CDR3 bases: TGTGCCAGCAGTTTTTGGGGGGGGACCGAAAAACTGTTTTTT. It translates to CASSFWGGTEKLFF.

The chain uses TRBV7-3 and TRBJ2-3; TRBD1 matches 8 bases. The CDR3 has 15 amino acids. The germline gives CDR1 SGHTA, CDR2 FQGTGA. Trimming cost V 4 bases and J 0 bases; bases outside gene matches: 3. CDR3 sequence reads: CASSSTGGSTDTQYF. The DNA of the CDR3 is TGTGCCAGCAGCTCTACAGGGGGTAGCACAGATACGCAGTATTTT.

The chain recombines TRBV12-5 with TRBJ2-2; TRBD2 might be the D (5 bases). Trimming removed 3 bases at V and 4 bases at J, with 18 bases between. CDR3 length: 17 amino acids. Germline CDR1 LGHNT, CDR2 FRNRAP. The CDR3 reads CASGLELAPTITGELFF. CDR3 DNA sequence: TGTGCTAGTGGTTTAGAGCTAGCCCCTACTATCACCGGGGAGCTGTTTTTT. Drawing the rest from reference TRBV12-5 and TRBJ2-2, the complete variable domain is DARVTQTPRHKVTEMGQEVTMRCQPILGHNTVFWYRQTMMQGLELLAYFRNRAPLDDSGMPKDRFSAEMPDATLATLKIQPSEPRDSAVYFCASGLELAPTITGELFFGEGSRLTVL.

V is TRBV2 and J is TRBJ2-1, with D uncertain. Trimming left V 8 bases short and J 5 bases short, with 7 bases between. CDR1 is SNHLY, CDR2 FYNNEI, per germline. The CDR3 is 11 residues long. The CDR3 region is CASVYHNEQFF. CDR3 sequence (DNA): TGTGCCAGCGTCTACCACAATGAGCAGTTCTTC.

The chain couples TRBV10-3 to TRBJ2-1, with 13 bases lining up with TRBD2. V shed 10 bases, J shed 8 bases, and the junction held 8 bases outside the gene matches. The CDR3 spans 14 residues. Germline lookup yields CDR1 ENHRY and CDR2 SYGVKD. Here the CDR3 reads CATQLAGGRYEQFF. The DNA for the CDR3 is TGTGCCACCCAACTAGCGGGAGGGAGGTATGAGCAGTTCTTC.

The chain is built from TRBV28 and TRBJ2-1; D might be TRBD1 (6 bases). Between the trimmed V and J ends, which lost 3 bases and 5 bases, there was a span of 8 bases. The CDR3 covers 13 residues. Germline assignment: CDR1 MDHEN and CDR2 SYDVKM. The CDR3 bases are TGTGCCAGCAGTTTGTACAGGGACAATGAGCAGTTCTTC. Amino acids: CASSLYRDNEQFF.

This clone was seen a handful of times. The chain combines TRBV19 with TRBJ1-1; 7 nucleotides match TRBD1. Looked up from germline, CDR1 is LNHDA and CDR2 is SQIVND (reference sequence). The CDR3 length is 15 residues. Trimming at V came to 3 bases and at J to 0 bases, leaving 4 bases not matched to a gene. This CDR3 reads CASSISGTVNTEAFF. The CDR3 nucleotides read TGTGCCAGTAGTATTTCCGGGACAGTGAACACTGAAGCTTTCTTT.

A note on this clone: The germline gene is not matched at one end of the junction; a read error may be the cause. This CDR3 reads CVSSIRGTGFRGNQPQHF. The CDR3 DNA follows: TGTGTCAGTAGTATAAGGGGTACAGGGTTTCGGGGCAATCAGCCCCAGCATTTT. The chain has TRBV19 and TRBJ1-5, with D tentatively TRBD1 (6 bases). CDR1 is LNHDA, CDR2 SQIVND, per germline (reference sequence). This CDR3 contains 18 residues.

This clone has more than one count but fewer than ten. The chain recombines TRBV7-9 with TRBJ2-7, with unresolved D. V was clipped by 1 base and J by 3 bases, with 13 bases between them. The CDR3 is 15 residues long. Germline lookup yields CDR1 SEHNR and CDR2 FQNEAQ (reference sequence). DNA for the CDR3: TGTGCCAGCAGCTTAGGTGATATCATGCGCTACGAGCAGTACTTC. Protein sequence: CASSLGDIMRYEQYF.

The chain links TRBV27 to TRBJ2-1; TRBD2 is a possible D gene (6 bases). The CDR3 covers 12 residues. V lost 6 bases and J lost 15, with 18 bases in between. The germline V gene encodes CDR1 MNHEY and CDR2 SMNVEV (reference sequence). The CDR3 spells CASSKIADRLFF. The CDR3 coding sequence is TGTGCCAGCAGCAAAATAGCGGATCGTCTGTTCTTC.

The rearrangement uses TRBV2 and TRBJ1-4, with D hard to call. CDR1 and CDR2 (germline): SNHLY, FYNNEI. Trimming removed 0 bases from V and 7 bases from J, with 18 bases in between. The CDR3 is 17 amino acids. CDR3: CASSEAERQTALEKLFF. The CDR3 DNA reads TGTGCCAGCAGTGAAGCGGAGCGGCAGACGGCCCTTGAAAAACTGTTTTTT.

The chain is built from TRBV7-2 and TRBJ2-1, with D maybe TRBD1 (5 bases). Germline values: CDR1 SGHTA, CDR2 FQGNSA. The CDR3 totals 14 residues. The V end lost 0 bases, the J end lost 10 bases, and 13 bases lay between the germline ends. As DNA, the CDR3 is TGTGCCAGCAGCTTAGCTTCAGGGCGACGCGAGCAGTTCTTC. Protein sequence: CASSLASGRREQFF.

This chain uses TRBV28 with TRBJ2-1; D might be TRBD1 (6 bases). V lost 8 bases and J lost 4, with 18 bases in between. Germline V lookup: CDR1 MDHEN, CDR2 SYDVKM. The CDR3 sequence is 15 residues long. The CDR3 loop reads CASLTLRDTYNEQFF. The CDR3 bases are TGTGCCAGCCTAACACTCCGGGACACATACAATGAGCAGTTCTTC.

This clone was counted a few times. The CDR3 nucleotides are TGTGCCAGTAGTATGCCAGAATTGTACGAGCAGTACTTC. It codes for CASSMPELYEQYF. The gene calls are TRBV19 and TRBJ2-7; no firm D call. The CDR3 totals 13 residues. CDR1 LNHDA and CDR2 SQIVND come from the germline V gene (reference sequence). V was shortened by 3 bases and J by 4 bases, with 10 bases between the two germline ends.

The J gene is TRBJ2-1, the V gene TRBV4-2, with D maybe TRBD1 (6 bases). The ends were cut back, 0 bases at V and 3 bases at J, with 12 bases in the middle. The V gene's germline CDR1 is LGHNA and CDR2 YNFKEQ. CDR3 length: 16 amino acids. In DNA, the CDR3 is TGTGCCAGCAGCCAAGAAAAAGGGGACATCTACAATGAGCAGTTCTTC. Protein product: CASSQEKGDIYNEQFF.

The rearrangement links TRBV30 to TRBJ2-7; a possible D gene is TRBD2 (6 bases). Looked up from germline, CDR1 is GTSNPN and CDR2 is SVGIG (reference sequence). The ends were cut back, 2 bases at V and 1 base at J, with 12 bases in the middle. This CDR3 has 14 residues. CDR3 region: CAWSSGVGSYEQYF. The CDR3 nucleotides read TGTGCCTGGAGTTCGGGAGTAGGTTCCTACGAGCAGTACTTC.

The chain has TRBV5-1 and TRBJ2-2; D may be TRBD2 (5 bases). Germline V gene lookup returns CDR1 SGHRS and CDR2 YFSETQ. CDR3 length: 16 amino acids. Trimming took 0 bases from V and 0 from J, leaving 9 bases between them. CDR3 in DNA: TGCGCCAGCAGCTTGGTAGTGGGAGCGAACACCGGGGAGCTGTTTTTT. Translation gives CASSLVVGANTGELFF.

The chain recombines TRBV4-3 with TRBJ2-1; 7 bases map to TRBD2. CDR3 length equals 18 residues. The ends lost 0 bases at V and 6 bases at J; junction bases unmatched: 14. Germline V gene sequence: CDR1 LGHNA, CDR2 YSLEER. CDR3 nucleotide sequence: TGCGCCAGCAGCCAAGAGGTAGGCGCGGGAGATCTGATCAATGAGCAGTTCTTC. This gives the protein CASSQEVGAGDLINEQFF.